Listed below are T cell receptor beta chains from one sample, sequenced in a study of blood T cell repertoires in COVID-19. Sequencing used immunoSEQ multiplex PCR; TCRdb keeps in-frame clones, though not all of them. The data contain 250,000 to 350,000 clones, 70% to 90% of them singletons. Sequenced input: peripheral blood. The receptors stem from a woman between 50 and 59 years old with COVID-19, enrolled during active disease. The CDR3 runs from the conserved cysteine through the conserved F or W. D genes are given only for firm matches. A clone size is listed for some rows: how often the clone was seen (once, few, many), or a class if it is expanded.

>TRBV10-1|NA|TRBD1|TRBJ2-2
TGCGCCAGCAGTGAGACAGGGGTTCCCGGGGAGCTGTTTTTT
CASSETGVPGELFF
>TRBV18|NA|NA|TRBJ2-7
TGTGCCAGCTCACCGAGATATCTCGGGGACACCGACCTTTTTTCCGAGCAGTACTTC
CASSPRYLGDTDLFSEQYF
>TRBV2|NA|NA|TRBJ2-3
TGTGCCAGCAGTCCCGTAGCGGAAAGAGATACGCAGTATTTT
CASSPVAERDTQYF
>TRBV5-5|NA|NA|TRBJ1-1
TGTGCCAGCAGCTTGACGATTCAAAGGGGCACTGAAGCTTTCTTT
CASSLTIQRGTEAFF
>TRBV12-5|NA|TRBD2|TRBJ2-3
TGTGCTAGTGGCCAGAAAGGTACTAGCGGCCCCTTGGGAGATACGCAGTATTTT
CASGQKGTSGPLGDTQYF
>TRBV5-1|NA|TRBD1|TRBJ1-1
TGCGCCAGCAGCTCCGTGGGACAGGGGGGCACTGAAGCTTTCTTT
CASSSVGQGGTEAFF
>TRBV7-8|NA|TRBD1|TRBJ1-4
TGTGGTCGGGACAGGGTGGGATCAACTAATGAAAAACTGTTTTTT
CGRDRVGSTNEKLFF
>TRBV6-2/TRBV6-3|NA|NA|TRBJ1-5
TGTGCCAGCAGTTACGCAGGGAGGAGCAATCAGCCCCAGCATTTT
CASSYAGRSNQPQHF
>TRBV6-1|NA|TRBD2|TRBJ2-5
TGTGCCAGCAGTGAAAAGCGAACTAGCGGGTCGGGGGCCCAGTACTTC
CASSEKRTSGSGAQYF
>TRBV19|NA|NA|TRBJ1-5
TGTGCCAGTAGGCCAGGTTATAGCAATCAGCCCCAGCATTTT
CASRPGYSNQPQHF
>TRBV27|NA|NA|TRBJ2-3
TGTGCCAGCAGTCACCGGGATAGCACAGATACGCAGTATTTT
CASSHRDSTDTQYF
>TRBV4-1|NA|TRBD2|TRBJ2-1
TGCGCCAGCAGCCAAGAGAGCCAGCGGGGCCCAGGATTCTTC
CASSQESQRGPGFF
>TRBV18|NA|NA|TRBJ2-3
TGTGCCAGCTCCCGGACAACTAGCACAGATACGCAGTATTTT
CASSRTTSTDTQYF
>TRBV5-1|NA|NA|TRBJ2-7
TGCGCCAGCAGCTTTGACAGGAACTACGAGCAGTACTTC
CASSFDRNYEQYF
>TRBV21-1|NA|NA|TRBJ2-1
TGTGCCAGCAGCAGAGTTCTAGCGGGAGTGTCCCAAGGGGAGCAGTTCTTC
CASSRVLAGVSQGEQFF
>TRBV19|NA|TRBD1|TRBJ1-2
TGTGCCAGTAGATGGGACAGGGACACGCGTGGCTACACCTTC
CASRWDRDTRGYTF
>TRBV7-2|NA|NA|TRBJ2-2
TGTGCCAGCAGCTTACGGGGGGCCCGGGAGCTGTTTTTT
CASSLRGARELFF
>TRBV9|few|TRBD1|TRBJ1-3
TGTGCCAGCAGCGTCGGGACAGGGCTCTCTGGAAACACCATATATTTT
CASSVGTGLSGNTIYF
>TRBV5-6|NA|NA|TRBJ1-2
TGTGCCAGCAGCCTACGGGGGTGGGACTATGGCTACACCTTC
CASSLRGWDYGYTF
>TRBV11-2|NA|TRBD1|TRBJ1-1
TGTGCCAGCAGCTTAGCCCTAGGGGCAGGGGGCACTGAAGCTTTCTTT
CASSLALGAGGTEAFF
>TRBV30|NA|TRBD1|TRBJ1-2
TGTGCCTGGGGCCGGGACAGGGTTGGCTACACCTTC
CAWGRDRVGYTF
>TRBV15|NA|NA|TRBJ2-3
TGTGCCACCAGCAGATCCCTCGTCCCGGATACGCAGTATTTT
CATSRSLVPDTQYF
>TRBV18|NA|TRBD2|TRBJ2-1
TGTGCCAGCTCACCCATGACTAGCGGGAGGGCGAATGAGCAGTTCTTC
CASSPMTSGRANEQFF
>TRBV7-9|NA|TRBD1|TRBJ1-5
TGTGCCAGCAGCTCAGGACAGGCTAATCAGCCCCAGCATTTT
CASSSGQANQPQHF
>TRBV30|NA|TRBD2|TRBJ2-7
TGTGCCTGGAGTCGGCTAGCGGGAATCTACGAGCAGTACTTC
CAWSRLAGIYEQYF
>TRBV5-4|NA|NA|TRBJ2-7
TGTGCCAGCACCATGGGGGGACAGTACTACGAGCAGTACTTC
CASTMGGQYYEQYF
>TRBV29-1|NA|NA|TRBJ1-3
TGCAGCGTTGCGCGGGATAAGGGCCCTGGAAACACCATATATTTT
CSVARDKGPGNTIYF
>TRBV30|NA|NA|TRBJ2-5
TGTGCCTGGAGTACCGGACTTCCCCCAGAGACCCAGTACTTC
CAWSTGLPPETQYF
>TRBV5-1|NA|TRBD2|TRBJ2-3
TGCGCCAGCAGCCCTCCTACTAGCGGGAGGGCGGAAGATACGCAGTATTTT
CASSPPTSGRAEDTQYF
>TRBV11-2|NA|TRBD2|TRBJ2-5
TGTGCCAGCAGCTCCGGACTAGCGGGAGCAGAGACCCAGTACTTC
CASSSGLAGAETQYF
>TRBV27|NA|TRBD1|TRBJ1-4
TGTGCCAGCAGTCCATTCCGGGACAGGGTATGGACGACAACTAATGAAAAACTGTTTTTT
CASSPFRDRVWTTTNEKLFF
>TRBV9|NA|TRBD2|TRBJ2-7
TGTGCCAGCAGCTATGGACTAGCGGGGAGGACTAGCTCCTACGAGCAGTACTTC
CASSYGLAGRTSSYEQYF
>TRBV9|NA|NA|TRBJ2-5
TGTGCCAGCAGCCCATCGGGTTATGAGACCCAGTACTTC
CASSPSGYETQYF
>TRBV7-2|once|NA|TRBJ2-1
TGTGCCAGCAGCTCCGGAATAGGAGCGCAGTTCTTC
CASSSGIGAQFF
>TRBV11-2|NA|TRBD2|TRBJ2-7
TGTGCCAGCAGCTTACGGCTAGCGGGAGGGTCCTGGCACGAGCAGTACTTC
CASSLRLAGGSWHEQYF
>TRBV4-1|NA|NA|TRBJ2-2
TGCGCCAGCAGCCAAAATGCGGACGGACAAAGTACCGGGGAGCTGTTTTTT
CASSQNADGQSTGELFF
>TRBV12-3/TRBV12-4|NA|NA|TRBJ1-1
TGTGCCAGCACCACTCGAATCCCAGGGAAAGCTTTCTTT
CASTTRIPGKAFF
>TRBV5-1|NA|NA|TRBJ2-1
TGCGCCAGCAGCTTTCGGGGGAGCCGCTACAATGAGCAGTTCTTC
CASSFRGSRYNEQFF
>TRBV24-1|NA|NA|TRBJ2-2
TGTGCCACCAGTGACGCCTTCCCCAGGGATCGTGCGAACACCGGGGAGCTGTTTTTT
CATSDAFPRDRANTGELFF
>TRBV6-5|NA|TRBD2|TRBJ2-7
TGTGCCAGCTATACTAGCGGGAGGTATCCCTACGAGCAGTACTTC
CASYTSGRYPYEQYF